This passage covers 25 T cell receptor beta chains from one sample sequenced in a study of T cell clonotyping in hematopoietic cell transplantation. Generated by immunoSEQ multiplex PCR, the TCRdb table keeps only in-frame clones and is missing some. Of fewer than 6,000 clones listed, around 17% are singletons. The sample was PBMCs, taken 180 days after allogeneic stem cell transplant. The receptors originated from a male patient younger than 30 who had an allogeneic stem cell transplant, so the T cells may come from the graft donor. Some clones in this sample may be carry-over from other donors' samples.

This clone was counted between two and nine times. The chain is built from TRBV5-6 and TRBJ2-5; D remains ambiguous. The end of the DNA is better explained by TRBJ2-7, so the J call may be wrong. The CDR3 is 12 residues long. Per the germline V gene, CDR1 is SGHDT and CDR2 is YYEEEE. CDR3 sequence: CASSLSSYEQYF. The CDR3, as DNA: TGTGCCAGCAGCCTCAGCTCCTACGAGCAGTACTTC.

This clone showed up just a few times. The rearrangement joins TRBV29-1 to TRBJ1-2; tentative D call: TRBD1 (6 bases). Per germline, CDR1 SQVTM and CDR2 ANQGSEA. V shed 4 bases and J shed 7 bases, with 19 bases lying between them. The CDR3 totals 14 residues. The CDR3 sequence is CSVAQGGGWVGYTF. The CDR3 DNA follows: TGCAGCGTTGCCCAAGGGGGGGGCTGGGTTGGCTACACCTTC.

This clone was seen more than once but under ten times. V is TRBV30 and J is TRBJ1-4, with a weak D call TRBD1 (6 bases). The germline V gene encodes CDR1 GTSNPN and CDR2 SVGIG (reference sequence). Trimming left V 1 base short and J 8 bases short, with 11 bases between. The CDR3 has 13 amino acids. CDR3 residues: CAWSGGHSEKLFF. DNA of the CDR3: TGTGCCTGGAGTGGGGGACATTCCGAAAAACTGTTTTTT.

The rearrangement uses TRBV25-1 and TRBJ1-2; D gene unclear. Germline CDR1 MGHDK, CDR2 SYGVNS. The CDR3 covers 11 residues. V dropped 2 bases and J dropped 7 bases, with 5 bases sitting between them. The CDR3 loop reads CASSEAGGYTF. The DNA of the CDR3 is TGTGCCAGCAGTGAAGCTGGTGGCTACACCTTC.

This sequence joins TRBV30 and TRBJ2-7, with 10 bases fitting TRBD1. CDR1 and CDR2 from the germline V gene are GTSNPN and SVGIG (reference sequence). V was clipped by 5 bases and J by 1 base; unmatched bases: 2. This CDR3 has 13 residues. The CDR3 spells CAWDRGPSYEQYF. CDR3 DNA sequence: TGTGCCTGGGACAGGGGGCCATCCTACGAGCAGTACTTC. Full variable domain (missing parts from reference TRBV30 and TRBJ2-7): SQTIHQWPATLVQPVGSPLSLECTVEGTSNPNLYWYRQAAGRGLQLLFYSVGIGQISSEVPQNLSASRPQDRQFILSSKKLLLSDSGFYLCAWDRGPSYEQYFGPGTRLTVT.

The rearrangement joins TRBV30 to TRBJ2-5; possible D gene TRBD2, 5 bases. Germline V lookup: CDR1 GTSNPN, CDR2 SVGIG (reference sequence). The CDR3 covers 13 residues. V gave up 4 bases and J gave up 2 bases, with 11 bases separating them. CDR3: CAWKWGEQETQYF. In DNA form, the CDR3 reads TGTGCCTGGAAATGGGGAGAACAAGAGACCCAGTACTTC.

This clone was seen a few times. The V call is TRBV28, the J call TRBJ2-1, with 13 bases fitting TRBD2. The CDR3 contains 16 residues. Looked up from germline, CDR1 is MDHEN and CDR2 is SYDVKM. V dropped 8 bases and J dropped 9; count of bases not matched to a gene: 13. The CDR3 DNA sequence: TGTGCCAGCTCCTCGACTAGCGGGAGGAAGTTTCGTGAGCAGTTCTTC. This codes for CASSSTSGRKFREQFF. The full variable domain, its missing parts supplied by reference TRBV28 and TRBJ2-1, is DVKVTQSSRYLVKRTGEKVFLECVQDMDHENMFWYRQDPGLGLRLIYFSYDVKMKEKGDIPEGYSVSREKKERFSLILESASTNQTSMYLCASSSTSGRKFREQFFGPGTRLTVL.

The chain couples TRBV30 to TRBJ2-5, with 7 bases aligning to TRBD2. The germline CDR1 and CDR2 sequences are GTSNPN and SVGIG (reference sequence). Unmatched junction bases numbered 4, after V lost 1 base and J lost 5 bases. The length of the CDR3 is 13 residues. The CDR3 DNA reads as TGTGCCTGGAGTGGAGGGGAGGGGGAGACCCAGTACTTC. This sequence encodes CAWSGGEGETQYF. Full variable domain (rest looked up from reference TRBV30 and TRBJ2-5): SQTIHQWPATLVQPVGSPLSLECTVEGTSNPNLYWYRQAAGRGLQLLFYSVGIGQISSEVPQNLSASRPQDRQFILSSKKLLLSDSGFYLCAWSGGEGETQYFGPGTRLLVL.

V usage is TRBV30 and J usage is TRBJ1-1; 7 bases agree with TRBD1. The ends lost 4 bases at V and 0 bases at J; junction bases unmatched: 2. Germline V gene sequence: CDR1 GTSNPN, CDR2 SVGIG (reference sequence). The CDR3 length is 13 residues. The CDR3 is CAWNRGLNTEAFF. The CDR3 nucleotides read TGTGCCTGGAACAGGGGACTGAACACTGAAGCTTTCTTT.

The CDR3 nucleotides are TGTGCCTGGAGTGCCTCACCTTCTAATGTTCACACCTTC. It specifies CAWSASPSNVHTF. The chain combines TRBV30 with TRBJ1-2; D is ambiguous. The V end lost 1 base, the J end lost 12 bases, and 18 bases lay between the germline ends. The germline V gene has CDR1 GTSNPN and CDR2 SVGIG (reference sequence). The CDR3 has 13 amino acids.

This clone was counted between two and nine times. The genes are TRBV30 and TRBJ1-2; possibly TRBD1 for D (5 bases). Trimming removed 3 bases from V and 8 bases from J, with 16 bases in between. CDR1 and CDR2 (germline): GTSNPN, SVGIG (reference sequence). The CDR3 spans 13 residues. The DNA for the CDR3 is TGTGCCTGGAGGAGGGGACCAGGGATGGGCTACACCTTC. Amino acid sequence: CAWRRGPGMGYTF.

This chain connects TRBV30 to TRBJ1-1, with D possibly TRBD1 on 6 matching bases. This CDR3 spans 12 amino acids. CDR1 is GTSNPN and CDR2 is SVGIG in the germline V gene (reference sequence). Trimming shortened V by 3 bases and J by 5 bases, and 10 bases separated the two germline ends. The DNA for the CDR3 is TGTGCCTGGAGCCAGGGGTGGACTGAAGCTTTCTTT. Its translation is CAWSQGWTEAFF. Drawing the rest from reference TRBV30 and TRBJ1-1, the complete variable domain is SQTIHQWPATLVQPVGSPLSLECTVEGTSNPNLYWYRQAAGRGLQLLFYSVGIGQISSEVPQNLSASRPQDRQFILSSKKLLLSDSGFYLCAWSQGWTEAFFGQGTRLTVV.

This clone was seen more than once but under ten times. This chain links TRBV7-2 with TRBJ2-3; D possibly corresponds to TRBD1 (5 bases). This CDR3 region has 16 residues. Germline values: CDR1 SGHTA, CDR2 FQGNSA. With 0 bases removed from V and 3 bases from J, the gap between germline ends came to 13 bases. This CDR3 is CASSLAMQGVTDTQYF. Here the CDR3 DNA reads TGTGCCAGCAGCTTAGCGATGCAGGGCGTGACAGATACGCAGTATTTT.

The rearrangement joins TRBV7-3 to TRBJ2-7, with D perhaps TRBD1 (5 bases). The CDR3 covers 13 residues. Deletions cut 2 bases from V and 3 bases from J, with 8 bases between. Looked up from germline, CDR1 is SGHTA and CDR2 is FQGTGA. The CDR3 is CASSLEGDYEQYF. In DNA form, the CDR3 reads TGTGCCAGCAGCTTAGAAGGGGACTACGAGCAGTACTTC.

This clone was found a few times. The gene calls are TRBV4-2 and TRBJ2-7; the D is unclear. Germline V gene data show CDR1 as LGHNA and CDR2 as YNFKEQ. V was trimmed by 1 base and J by 3 bases, leaving 13 bases between them. The CDR3 extends over 15 amino acids. The CDR3 DNA sequence: TGTGCCAGCAGCCAAGGTGTAGTTGGAAGCTACGAGCAGTACTTC. This translates into CASSQGVVGSYEQYF.

This chain links TRBV30 with TRBJ1-6; D is undetermined. The CDR3 has 13 residues. V dropped 5 bases and J dropped 9 bases, with 14 bases sitting between them. CDR1 and CDR2 (germline): GTSNPN, SVGIG (reference sequence). The CDR3: CAWDMKGGSPLHF. DNA of the CDR3: TGTGCCTGGGACATGAAGGGAGGTTCACCCCTCCACTTT.

In regard to this clone: The same CDR3 can be traced to other DNA sequences in this sample. The J gene is TRBJ2-5, the V gene TRBV20-1; the D gene could be TRBD1 or TRBD2 (5 bases each). The CDR3 is 11 amino acids. Deletions cut 1 base from V and 5 bases from J, with 5 bases between. Germline CDR1 DFQATT, CDR2 SNEGSKA (reference sequence). The chain's CDR3 is CSARGGETQYF. CDR3 DNA: TGCAGTGCTAGAGGGGGGGAGACCCAGTACTTC.

By share, this clone ranks as medium-sized (0.01 to 0.1%). The chain couples TRBV7-6 to TRBJ1-2; possible D gene TRBD1, 5 bases. Trimming pared 3 bases from V and 7 bases from J, leaving 12 bases between. Germline loops: CDR1 SGHVS, CDR2 FNYEAQ. The CDR3 covers 13 residues. CDR3 sequence: CASSLNPGSGYTF. CDR3 nucleotides: TGTGCCAGCAGCTTGAATCCAGGGAGTGGCTACACCTTC.

By frequency in the sample, this clone is medium-sized (0.01 to 0.1%). This chain connects TRBV30 to TRBJ2-7, with 8 nucleotides matching TRBD1. V was pared by 3 bases and J by 3 bases, with 4 bases of the junction left unmatched. The CDR3 is 13 amino acids. From germline, CDR1 is GTSNPN and CDR2 SVGIG (reference sequence). CDR3 in amino acids: CAWRTGVNYEQYF. CDR3 bases: TGTGCCTGGAGGACAGGGGTAAACTACGAGCAGTACTTC. Variable domain in full (rest from reference TRBV30 and TRBJ2-7): SQTIHQWPATLVQPVGSPLSLECTVEGTSNPNLYWYRQAAGRGLQLLFYSVGIGQISSEVPQNLSASRPQDRQFILSSKKLLLSDSGFYLCAWRTGVNYEQYFGPGTRLTVT.

V usage is TRBV6-1 and J usage is TRBJ1-2, with D hard to call. The germline V gene has CDR1 MNHNS and CDR2 SASEGT. V lost 2 bases and J 3 bases, leaving 13 bases between the germline ends. The length of the CDR3 is 15 residues. The CDR3 DNA reads TGTGCCAGCAGTGAATGGGTTACCGGGGACTATGGCTACACCTTC. Encoded protein: CASSEWVTGDYGYTF.

This clone has only a few counts. CDR3 residues: CAWSMQGTYGYTF. CDR3 coding DNA: TGTGCCTGGAGTATGCAGGGCACCTATGGCTACACCTTC. The V call is TRBV30, the J call TRBJ1-2; TRBD1 might be the D (5 bases). Germline V gives CDR1 GTSNPN, CDR2 SVGIG (reference sequence). V was trimmed by 2 bases and J by 4 bases, leaving 11 bases between them. The CDR3 consists of 13 residues.

J is TRBJ2-5 and V is TRBV25-1; a possible D gene is TRBD2 (6 bases). V lost 1 base and J lost 1, with 10 bases in between. There are 15 residues in the CDR3. Germline V gene sequence: CDR1 MGHDK, CDR2 SYGVNS. This CDR3 reads CASSESLGGQETQYF. The CDR3 coding sequence is TGTGCCAGCAGTGAATCGTTGGGGGGCCAAGAGACCCAGTACTTC. Drawing the rest from reference TRBV25-1 and TRBJ2-5, the complete variable domain is EADIYQTPRYLVIGTGKKITLECSQTMGHDKMYWYQQDPGMELHLIHYSYGVNSTEKGDLSSESTVSRIRTEHFPLTLESARPSHTSQYLCASSESLGGQETQYFGPGTRLLVL.

This clone came up a few times. The V call is TRBV30, the J call TRBJ1-3; D is unresolved. V gave up 5 bases and J gave up 1 base, with 3 bases separating them. The germline CDR1 and CDR2 sequences are GTSNPN and SVGIG (reference sequence). CDR3 length equals 11 residues. The CDR3 coding sequence is TGTGCCTGGGAATCTGGAAACACCATATATTTT. This sequence encodes CAWESGNTIYF.

This sequence joins TRBV30 and TRBJ2-4; TRBD2 matches 8 bases. Trimming at V came to 5 bases and at J to 2 bases, leaving 11 bases not matched to a gene. Per germline, CDR1 GTSNPN and CDR2 SVGIG (reference sequence). The CDR3 spans 16 residues. CDR3 loop: CAWGDRSGGPKNIQYF. In DNA form, the CDR3 reads TGTGCCTGGGGGGACCGCAGCGGGGGTCCCAAAAACATTCAGTACTTC.

This clone turned up a few times. The chain joins TRBV30 to TRBJ2-7, with TRBD1 identical over 10 bases. Germline-derived CDR1 and CDR2 are GTSNPN and SVGIG (reference sequence). V lost 4 bases and J lost 4; bases outside the gene matches: 4. CDR3 length: 13 residues. In nucleotides, the CDR3 is TGTGCCTGGATCGCGGACAGGGGGTACGAGCAGTACTTC. Protein sequence: CAWIADRGYEQYF.